This T cell receptor (beta chain) was sequenced during a study of blood T cell repertoires in COVID-19. Overall study context: Acute-phase and convalescent COVID-19 samples originated in the United States, Italy and Spain. Nucleic acid was either cDNA or gDNA, and it came from T cells, B-cell-depleted T cells, or PBMCs.

The germline gives CDR1 MNHNS, CDR2 SASEGT. The CDR3 spans 15 residues. V lost 3 bases and J lost 5; bases outside the gene matches: 8. Authors' methods: Reference gene primer amplification gave nucleated cell count estimates. Data came from immunoSEQ multiplex PCR; TCRdb stores just in-frame clones and leaves some out. D and trimming come from the DNA, and the V and J calls and clone size come from that table. The sample holds about 70,000 clones, about 89% seen once. This chain joins TRBV6-1 and TRBJ2-5; TRBD2 matches at 8 bases. This sequence was found in a woman in her sixties or seventies with acute or convalescent COVID-19. Sequencing used peripheral blood. The DNA of the CDR3 is TGTGCCAGCAGTGATGGAGCGGGGGTAGGGGAGACCCAGTACTTC. This sequence encodes CASSDGAGVGETQYF.